This T cell receptor (beta chain) was obtained from a study of CD8 T cells in Susac syndrome. Trimming stripped 2 bases from V and 5 bases from J, with 15 bases between. The V gene's germline CDR1 is SGHTA and CDR2 FQGNSA. CDR3 length equals 15 residues. As regards this clonotype: The target antigen is unknown.

The study's findings and limits: The authors acknowledged that their TCR sequencing and HLA analysis involved a relatively small number of individuals.

RNA amounts of about 0.45 to 1 ug underwent reverse transcription with random hexamers. Amplification of the TCR beta CDR3 was carried out by immunoSEQ multiplex PCR, which spanned a total of 54 Vbeta and 13 Jbeta segments. TCRdb re-called the immunoSEQ multiplex PCR reads through MiXCR, storing one row per CDR3 protein. The sample records about 100,000 distinct CDR3 sequences, 95% being singletons. Specimen: CD8+ T cells from PBMCs. This TCR came from a human donor with Susac syndrome. The rearrangement links TRBV7-2 to TRBJ1-1; D uncertain. CDR3 sequence reads: CASSLIAVMDTEAFF. The CDR3 DNA sequence: TGTGCCAGCAGCTTAATCGCGGTGATGGATACTGAAGCTTTCTTT.